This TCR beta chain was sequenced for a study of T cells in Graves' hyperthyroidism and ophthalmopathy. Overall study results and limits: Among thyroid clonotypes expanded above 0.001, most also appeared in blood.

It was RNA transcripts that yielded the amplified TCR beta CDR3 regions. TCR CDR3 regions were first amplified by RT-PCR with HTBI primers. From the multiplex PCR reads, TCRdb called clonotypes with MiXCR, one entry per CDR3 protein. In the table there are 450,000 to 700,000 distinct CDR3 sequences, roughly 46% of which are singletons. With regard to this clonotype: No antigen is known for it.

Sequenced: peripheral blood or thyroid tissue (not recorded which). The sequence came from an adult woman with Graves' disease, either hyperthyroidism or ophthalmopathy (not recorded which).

The CDR3: CASGAEIYGYTF. CDR3 coding DNA: TGTGCCTCCGGGGCCGAGATCTATGGCTACACCTTC. The chain couples TRBV2 to TRBJ1-2; tentatively, D is TRBD1 (5 bases). With 11 bases removed from V and 4 bases from J, the gap between germline ends came to 14 bases. CDR3 length: 12 amino acids. From germline, CDR1 is SNHLY and CDR2 FYNNEI. Based on the CDR3 plus reference TRBV2 and TRBJ1-2, the full variable domain is EPEVTQTPSHQVTQMGQEVILRCVPISNHLYFYWYRQILGQKVEFLVSFYNNEISEKSEIFDDQFSVERPDGSNFTLKIRSTKLEDSAMYFCASGAEIYGYTFGSGTRLTVV.